This T cell receptor (beta chain) was documented in a study of T cell responses to AZD1222 COVID-19 vaccine. Regarding this clone: Antigen unknown.

Pooling was applied to second doses at about 4 or about 12 weeks. Notes on the study in general: Nearly half of unique spike-specific TCRs reportedly avoided B.1.351 and B.1.1.7 mutated regions. There were repertoire samples only from the period after the peak T cell response.

V trimming: 4 bases; J trimming: 1 base; junction bases outside the gene matches: 8. This CDR3 has 17 residues. Germline V lookup: CDR1 LGHNA, CDR2 YSLEER. Measured with immunoSEQ multiplex PCR; TCRdb has only the in-frame clones, and not every one. The data hold more than 95,000 clones, with about 88% observed a single time. This chain joins TRBV4-3 and TRBJ2-2; 8 nucleotides line up with TRBD1. The input for sequencing was peripheral blood, taken 28 days after the second AZD1222 dose. The receptor was isolated from an adult who received the AZD1222 COVID-19 vaccine. The CDR3 region has the DNA TGCGCCAGCAGCCGCCAGCAGGGGGCTAGGAACACCGGGGAGCTGTTTTTT. Encoded protein: CASSRQQGARNTGELFF.